The TCR beta chain described here comes from a study of blood T cells in healthy people across ages. They isolated at least 6 million PBMCs from each sample. V lost 6 bases to trimming and J lost 5 bases, with 14 bases between them. The CDR3 is 13 amino acids. Germline V gene sequence: CDR1 MNHNY, CDR2 SVGAGI (reference sequence). Study results and limitations: Among T cells, TCR beta diversity per million cells dropped roughly linearly as age rose. Estimates of total diversity, which came from one million sequenced T cells, were considered to be underestimates.

For the second PCR, which ran for 7 to 11 cycles, a sample-barcoded 5' primer and a J-beta primer mix were used. Researchers report that each sample yielded at least 3 million CDR3-containing paired-end reads. TCRdb recomputed calls from the 5' RACE reads with MiXCR, one row per CDR3 protein. The profile covers 1.5 million to 2 million distinct CDR3 sequences, with about 49% appearing a single time and more than 2% taken by the ten largest. Note on this clonotype: Its antigen is unknown.

This TCR derives from a middle-aged woman in good health. The gene calls are TRBV6-6 and TRBJ2-7, with TRBD2 as a possible D gene (5 bases). The sequenced sample was blood. Written as DNA, the CDR3 is TGTGCCAGCAGCCCCCCAGGAGGCCACGAGCAGTACTTC. It is translated as CASSPPGGHEQYF.